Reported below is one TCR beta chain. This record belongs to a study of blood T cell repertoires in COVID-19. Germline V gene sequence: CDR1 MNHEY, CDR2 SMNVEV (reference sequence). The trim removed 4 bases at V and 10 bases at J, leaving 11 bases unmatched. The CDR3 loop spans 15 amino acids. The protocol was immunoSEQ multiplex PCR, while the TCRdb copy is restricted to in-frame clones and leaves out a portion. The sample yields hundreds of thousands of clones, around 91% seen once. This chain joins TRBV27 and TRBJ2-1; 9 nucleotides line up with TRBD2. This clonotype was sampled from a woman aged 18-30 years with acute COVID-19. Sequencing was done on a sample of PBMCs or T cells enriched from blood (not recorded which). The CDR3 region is CASSSLAGEEIEQFF. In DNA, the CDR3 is TGTGCCAGCAGTTCGTTAGCGGGAGAGGAGATAGAGCAGTTCTTC.